This TCR beta chain is drawn from a study of blood T cell repertoires in COVID-19. Overall study context: The study drew acute and convalescent COVID-19 samples from the United States, Italy and Spain. T cells, B-cell-depleted T cells, or PBMCs supplied cDNA or gDNA.

Original data processing: Amplification with reference gene primers provided the estimates of nucleated cell counts. Using immunoSEQ multiplex PCR, the repertoire was profiled, and TCRdb retains in-frame clones only, with some absent. The DNA was the basis for D and trimming; V, J and clone size are from that table. The data show more than 85,000 clones, about 76% seen once. Germline lookup yields CDR1 SGHRS and CDR2 YFSETQ. This CDR3 is built from 16 residues. V lost 0 bases, J lost 2 bases, and 13 bases lay in between. The chain uses TRBV5-1 and TRBJ2-3; D is possibly TRBD2 (6 bases). Sequenced sample: peripheral blood. The sequence came from a man of 80 years or more with acute or convalescent COVID-19. CDR3 coding DNA: TGCGCCAGCAGCTTGGCGGGACTCGGAATCACAGATACGCAGTATTTT. It codes for CASSLAGLGITDTQYF.